This T cell receptor beta chain was obtained from a study of cytotoxic CD8 clonotypes in ibrutinib-treated CLL. Notes on the study in general: Baseline clonality, above age-matched healthy donor levels, tracked circulating CD8+ T-cell counts. The times at which samples were taken varied between sustained-remission and progressing patients. Rare overall, public clonotypes shrank or held steady under therapy.

The planned depth of sequencing spanned 1 in 200,000 to 1 in 1 million T cells. Profiled with immunoSEQ multiplex PCR; TCRdb holds only in-frame clones, not every one. The sample shows about 310,000 clones, 80% of them seen only once. V lost 2 bases and J lost 6, with 11 bases in between. Germline V CDR1 and CDR2: MNHEY, SMNVEV (reference sequence). There are 13 residues in the CDR3. Details on this clone: Its antigen is undetermined.

Sample: PBMCs, taken before ibrutinib treatment. This clonotype was sampled from a human donor with chronic lymphocytic leukemia. The chain combines TRBV27 with TRBJ2-7, with unresolved D. The CDR3: CASSLSNIGEQYF. The DNA of the CDR3 is TGTGCCAGCAGTTTAAGCAATATCGGCGAGCAGTACTTC.